Listed below are T cell receptor beta chains from one sample, sequenced in a study of shared clonotypes between healthy human individuals. The protocol was immunoSEQ multiplex PCR, while the TCRdb copy is restricted to in-frame clones and leaves out a portion. The data hold more than 550,000 clones, with 55% to 75% observed a single time. Input material: memory CD4+ T cells sorted from blood. Every receptor here comes from a woman under 40 in good health. Both conserved end residues are part of each CDR3. The order of the fields is D gene, clone size, J gene, V gene, CDR3 DNA, CDR3 protein. D genes are given only for firm matches. Clone size appears in some rows only: once, few, many, or a class for an expanded clone.

D gene: .; clone size: .; J gene: TRBJ2-3; V gene: TRBV7-9; CDR3 DNA: TGTGCCAGCAGCTCGCCGCCCCCAGCGAGAGATACGCAGTATTTT; CDR3 protein: CASSSPPPARDTQYF
D gene: TRBD1; clone size: .; J gene: TRBJ1-1; V gene: TRBV28; CDR3 DNA: TGTGCCAGCAGAGGGACAGGGGGCGGGAACACTGAAGCTTTCTTT; CDR3 protein: CASRGTGGGNTEAFF
D gene: .; clone size: .; J gene: TRBJ2-6; V gene: TRBV5-4; CDR3 DNA: TGTGCCAGCAGCTTGGACGTCACAGCAGCGTCTGGGGCCAACGTCCTGACTTTC; CDR3 protein: CASSLDVTAASGANVLTF
D gene: TRBD1; clone size: once; J gene: TRBJ2-7; V gene: TRBV18; CDR3 DNA: TGTGCCAGCTCGTCGACAGGGGGTCGGTACGAGCAGTACTTC; CDR3 protein: CASSSTGGRYEQYF
D gene: .; clone size: .; J gene: TRBJ2-1; V gene: TRBV5-1; CDR3 DNA: TGCGCCAGCAGCCGTGGGACCGCCTACAATGAGCAGTTCTTC; CDR3 protein: CASSRGTAYNEQFF
D gene: TRBD1; clone size: .; J gene: TRBJ2-5; V gene: TRBV2; CDR3 DNA: TGTGCCAGCAGATGGGACAGGGGTTCCGAGACCCAGTACTTC; CDR3 protein: CASRWDRGSETQYF
D gene: .; clone size: .; J gene: TRBJ2-3; V gene: TRBV6-6; CDR3 DNA: TGTGCCAGCAGTTACTTTGCGGACGACACAGATACGCAGTATTTT; CDR3 protein: CASSYFADDTDTQYF
D gene: TRBD1; clone size: .; J gene: TRBJ1-5; V gene: TRBV27; CDR3 DNA: TGTGCCAGCAGTCAAATACAGGGGGTTCAGCCCCAGCATTTT; CDR3 protein: CASSQIQGVQPQHF
D gene: .; clone size: .; J gene: TRBJ1-1; V gene: TRBV5-1; CDR3 DNA: TGCGCCAGCACCAGAGATAGAGGGGATGCTTTCTTT; CDR3 protein: CASTRDRGDAFF
D gene: .; clone size: once; J gene: TRBJ2-7; V gene: TRBV6-5; CDR3 DNA: TGTGCCAGCAGTACAGGGTCAATAAACGCCTACGAGCAGTACTTC; CDR3 protein: CASSTGSINAYEQYF
D gene: .; clone size: few; J gene: TRBJ1-3; V gene: TRBV18; CDR3 DNA: TGTGCCAGCTCACCAAATACAGGGAACTCTGGAAACACCATATATTTT; CDR3 protein: CASSPNTGNSGNTIYF
D gene: .; clone size: .; J gene: TRBJ1-5; V gene: TRBV19; CDR3 DNA: TGTGCCAGTAGTATAGACAATTTAAGTCAGCCCCAGCATTTT; CDR3 protein: CASSIDNLSQPQHF
D gene: .; clone size: .; J gene: TRBJ2-1; V gene: TRBV5-1; CDR3 DNA: TGCGCCAGCAGCTCGGACACACTGTCCTACAATGAGCAGTTCTTC; CDR3 protein: CASSSDTLSYNEQFF
D gene: .; clone size: .; J gene: TRBJ2-1; V gene: TRBV18; CDR3 DNA: TGTGCCAGCTCACCACCCGGGATGAGAGGGCTCGAGAATGAGCAGTTCTTC; CDR3 protein: CASSPPGMRGLENEQFF
D gene: .; clone size: .; J gene: TRBJ1-2; V gene: TRBV5-8; CDR3 DNA: TGTGCCAGCAGCTGGAGGACAGCCAACTATGGCTACACCTTC; CDR3 protein: CASSWRTANYGYTF
D gene: TRBD1; clone size: .; J gene: TRBJ1-1; V gene: TRBV28; CDR3 DNA: TGTGCCAGCAGACGCCGGGACAGGGGCCGGGCTGAAGCTTTCTTT; CDR3 protein: CASRRRDRGRAEAFF
D gene: .; clone size: few; J gene: TRBJ2-7; V gene: TRBV5-6; CDR3 DNA: TGTGCCAGCAGCTTAATCGGAGCCTACGAGCAGTACTTC; CDR3 protein: CASSLIGAYEQYF
D gene: TRBD2; clone size: .; J gene: TRBJ2-3; V gene: TRBV6-6; CDR3 DNA: TGTGCCAGCGGGGGGACGGGAGGGCCAGGGGATACGCAGTATTTT; CDR3 protein: CASGGTGGPGDTQYF
D gene: .; clone size: .; J gene: TRBJ2-3; V gene: TRBV27; CDR3 DNA: TGTGCCAGCAGTTTATCTGGTGCGCCGTTACATACGCAGTATTTT; CDR3 protein: CASSLSGAPLHTQYF
D gene: .; clone size: .; J gene: TRBJ2-2; V gene: TRBV7-9; CDR3 DNA: TGTGCCAGCAGCTTAGAAGGCACACTTTCCGGGGAGCTGTTTTTT; CDR3 protein: CASSLEGTLSGELFF
D gene: .; clone size: .; J gene: TRBJ2-7; V gene: TRBV7-9; CDR3 DNA: TGTGCCAGCAGCTCACAGGGTCGGTCTTACTACGAGCAGTACTTC; CDR3 protein: CASSSQGRSYYEQYF